This entry lists 24 T cell receptor beta chains sequenced from one sample in a study of T cell responses to AZD1222 COVID-19 vaccine. TCRdb's copy holds only in-frame clones and misses some; the assay was immunoSEQ multiplex PCR. The table lists tens of thousands of clones, about 74% of them singletons. The sequenced sample was peripheral blood, obtained on day 0 of AZD1222 vaccination. The source is an adult in good health.

V gene TRBV6-1 combines with J gene TRBJ1-5; D call uncertain. This CDR3 is 13 amino acids long. From germline, CDR1 is MNHNS and CDR2 SASEGT. V lost 3 bases, J lost 3 bases, and 6 bases lay in between. DNA for the CDR3: TGTGCCAGCAGTGAGAGATACAATCAGCCCCAGCATTTT. Protein sequence: CASSERYNQPQHF.

This clone was recorded once. CDR3 region: CASIGLAGDTDTQYF. CDR3 DNA sequence: TGTGCCAGCATTGGACTAGCGGGAGATACAGATACGCAGTATTTT. The chain has TRBV2 and TRBJ2-3; 13 nucleotides match TRBD2. The length of the CDR3 is 15 residues. V shed 7 bases, J shed 3 bases, and the junction held 4 bases outside the gene matches. Germline V CDR1 and CDR2: SNHLY, FYNNEI.

V is TRBV7-9 and J is TRBJ1-5; 11 bases align to TRBD1. This CDR3 is 18 amino acids long. Germline V lookup: CDR1 SEHNR, CDR2 FQNEAQ (reference sequence). V was clipped by 5 bases and J by 1 base; unmatched bases: 10. DNA of the CDR3: TGTGCCAGCAGCCCAGGGACAGGGGGAGTCAGGAGCAATCAGCCCCAGCATTTT. Translating it yields CASSPGTGGVRSNQPQHF.

The V gene is TRBV11-3, the J gene TRBJ2-5; D is ambiguous. This CDR3 comprises 12 residues. Trimming removed 0 bases at V and 4 bases at J, with 3 bases between. The V gene's germline CDR1 is SGHNT and CDR2 YENEEA. The CDR3 here is CASSLDRETQYF. The CDR3 DNA sequence: TGTGCCAGCAGCTTAGACCGAGAGACCCAGTACTTC. Full variable domain (outside the CDR3, taken from reference TRBV11-3 and TRBJ2-5): EAGVVQSPRYKIIEKKQPVAFWCNPISGHNTLYWYLQNLGQGPELLIRYENEEAVDDSQLPKDRFSAERLKGVDSTLKIQPAELGDSAVYLCASSLDRETQYFGPGTRLLVL.

This clone was seen a few times. This chain joins TRBV3-1 (or the pseudogene TRBV3-2) and TRBJ2-7; 8 nucleotides match TRBD2. The CDR3 runs to 18 residues. V was clipped by 3 bases and J by 3 bases; unmatched bases: 16. Germline V gene sequence: CDR1 LGHDT, CDR2 YNNKEL (reference sequence). The DNA for the CDR3 is TGTGCCAGCAGCCACCGACCGGATTATAGCGGGGATAACTACGAGCAGTACTTC. Translating it yields CASSHRPDYSGDNYEQYF.

The chain links TRBV28 to TRBJ1-1; TRBD1 is a possible D gene (6 bases). This CDR3 comprises 16 residues. Trimming stripped 7 bases from V and 1 base from J, with 19 bases between. Per germline, CDR1 MDHEN and CDR2 SYDVKM. CDR3 sequence reads: CASTTTGLIRNTEAFF. The CDR3 DNA follows: TGTGCCAGCACCACAACAGGGTTAATTCGGAACACTGAAGCTTTCTTT.

This chain links TRBV30 with TRBJ1-5; the D is unclear. CDR1 and CDR2 from the germline V gene are GTSNPN and SVGIG (reference sequence). The CDR3 is made up of 13 amino acids. Trimming removed 6 bases from V and 1 base from J, with 10 bases in between. CDR3 amino acids: CACSAGSNQPQHF. The CDR3, as DNA: TGTGCCTGCTCGGCGGGGAGCAATCAGCCCCAGCATTTT.

The chain recombines TRBV2 with TRBJ2-7, with 8 bases that match TRBD1. Trimming removed 7 bases from V and 3 bases from J; junction bases left unmatched: 2. The germline gives CDR1 SNHLY, CDR2 FYNNEI. The CDR3 consists of 12 residues. The CDR3 loop is CASTGQGYEQYV. The CDR3 nucleotides are TGTGCCAGCACCGGACAGGGCTACGAGCAGTACGTC.

CDR3 DNA: TGTGCCAGTAGTATTCCAGGGGGCGGTTCACCCCTCCACTTT. As protein: CASSIPGGGSPLHF. The J gene is TRBJ1-6, the V gene TRBV19; 8 bases are shared with TRBD1. Germline loops: CDR1 LNHDA, CDR2 SQIVND (reference sequence). The CDR3 extends over 14 amino acids. Trimming took 3 bases from V and 9 from J; bases not matched to a gene: 4.

This chain connects TRBV27 to TRBJ2-6; TRBD1 is a possible D gene (5 bases). Trimming removed 5 bases at V and 4 bases at J, with 9 bases between. Germline CDR1 reads MNHEY; CDR2 reads SMNVEV (reference sequence). The CDR3 totals 14 residues. CDR3 in amino acids: CASSTGTGANVLTF. The CDR3 region has the DNA TGTGCCAGCAGTACAGGAACCGGGGCCAACGTCCTGACTTTC.

V and J are TRBV6-5 and TRBJ1-1, with D possibly being TRBD1 (5 bases). Trimming stripped 4 bases from V and 1 base from J, with 13 bases between. There are 15 residues in the CDR3. Germline CDR1 is MNHEY and CDR2 is SVGAGI. CDR3: CASSSGSTRNTEAFF. In DNA form, the CDR3 reads TGTGCCAGCAGTTCAGGGTCGACGAGGAACACTGAAGCTTTCTTT.

The genes are TRBV12-3 or TRBV12-4 and TRBJ1-5; no clear D. Trimming removed 1 base from V and 10 bases from J, with 11 bases in between. The CDR3 length is 13 residues. CDR3 bases: TGTGCCAGCAGTTTAGGACGTGGTCAACCCCAGCATTTT. Its translation is CASSLGRGQPQHF.

The chain carries TRBV11-2 and TRBJ2-1, with D perhaps TRBD2 (5 bases). CDR3 size: 14 residues. V shed 5 bases and J shed 5 bases, with 13 bases lying between them. Germline V gene sequence: CDR1 SGHAT, CDR2 FQNNGV. The CDR3 coding sequence is TGTGCCAGCAGCGCCCAGAGGGTGAACAATGAGCAGTTCTTC. Protein: CASSAQRVNNEQFF.

The rearrangement uses TRBV7-3 and TRBJ1-3, with D uncertain. Trimming took off 0 bases at V and 2 bases at J, with 8 bases between the two ends. The CDR3 totals 15 residues. Per germline, CDR1 SGHTA and CDR2 FQGTGA. This CDR3 reads CASSLTGGPGNTIYF. The CDR3 nucleotides read TGTGCCAGCAGCTTAACAGGAGGGCCTGGAAACACCATATATTTT.

This chain links TRBV27 with TRBJ1-1, with no clear D. Germline V gene data show CDR1 as MNHEY and CDR2 as SMNVEV (reference sequence). Trimming cost V 5 bases and J 5 bases, with 15 bases left between them. The CDR3 is made up of 14 amino acids. CDR3 nucleotides: TGTGCCAGCAGTGCGCAGGTCAGTGGAACTGAAGCTTTCTTT. Protein product: CASSAQVSGTEAFF.

The chain couples TRBV27 to TRBJ2-5; a possible D gene is TRBD2 (7 bases). Germline CDR1 is MNHEY and CDR2 is SMNVEV (reference sequence). The ends were cut back, 5 bases at V and 4 bases at J, with 23 bases in the middle. The CDR3 is made up of 17 amino acids. The CDR3 spells CASSRMQQGGPPETQYF. CDR3 DNA sequence: TGTGCCAGCAGTCGAATGCAACAGGGAGGGCCCCCAGAGACCCAGTACTTC.

The gene calls are TRBV6-6 and TRBJ2-1; D remains ambiguous. This CDR3 spans 12 amino acids. Germline lookup yields CDR1 MNHNY and CDR2 SVGAGI (reference sequence). V lost 2 bases to trimming and J lost 7 bases, with 6 bases between them. The CDR3 reads CASSYTANEQFF. The CDR3 bases are TGTGCCAGCAGTTACACAGCGAATGAGCAGTTCTTC.

The chain couples TRBV18 to TRBJ1-3, with 9 bases identical to TRBD1. The V gene's germline CDR1 is KGHSH and CDR2 LQKENI. This CDR3 contains 15 residues. V was pared by 2 bases and J by 5 bases, with 4 bases of the junction left unmatched. The CDR3: CASSPTTGGRNTIYF. CDR3 coding DNA: TGTGCCAGCTCACCAACCACAGGGGGCAGAAACACCATATATTTT.

The chain recombines TRBV18 with TRBJ2-6, with D possibly TRBD1 on 5 matching bases. V dropped 3 bases and J dropped 0 bases, with 15 bases sitting between them. CDR1 and CDR2 (germline): KGHSH, LQKENI. There are 18 residues in the CDR3. The CDR3 loop is CASSPLTGSYSGANVLTF. The CDR3 DNA sequence: TGTGCCAGCTCACCGTTAACAGGTTCATACTCTGGGGCCAACGTCCTGACTTTC.

J is TRBJ2-7 and V is TRBV6-5; D gene ambiguous. The CDR3 covers 15 residues. Trimming took off 8 bases at V and 2 bases at J, with 19 bases between the two ends. From germline, CDR1 is MNHEY and CDR2 SVGAGI. The CDR3 protein is CASHPGSTGTYEQYV. CDR3 DNA sequence: TGTGCCAGCCACCCGGGTAGTACGGGCACCTACGAGCAGTACGTC.

This chain uses TRBV14 with TRBJ2-3; 8 bases align to TRBD1. Germline V CDR1 and CDR2: SGHDN, FVKESK. The V segment lost 1 base and the J segment 3 bases; nucleotides outside the gene matches: 3. The CDR3 is 15 amino acids. The CDR3 loop is CASSQGDRWTDTQYF. The CDR3 nucleotides read TGTGCCAGCAGCCAAGGGGACAGGTGGACAGATACGCAGTATTTT. Full variable domain (rest looked up from reference TRBV14 and TRBJ2-3): EAGVTQFPSHSVIEKGQTVTLRCDPISGHDNLYWYRRVMGKEIKFLLHFVKESKQDESGMPNNRFLAERTGGTYSTLKVQPAELEDSGVYFCASSQGDRWTDTQYFGPGTRLTVL.

This clone is labeled medium-sized. The chain carries TRBV4-1 and TRBJ1-2; the D is unclear. The length of the CDR3 is 15 residues. V lost 0 bases and J 0 bases, leaving 8 bases between the germline ends. CDR1 and CDR2 from the germline V gene are MGHRA and YSYEKL. The CDR3 here is CASSQESRANYGYTF. Here the CDR3 DNA reads TGCGCCAGCAGCCAAGAATCCAGAGCTAACTATGGCTACACCTTC.

J is TRBJ1-1 and V is TRBV7-9, with D unclear. V lost 2 bases to trimming and J lost 5 bases, with 9 bases between them. In germline, CDR1 is SEHNR, CDR2 FQNEAQ (reference sequence). This CDR3 contains 13 residues. CDR3 sequence: CASSLLTDTEAFF. As DNA, the CDR3 is TGTGCCAGCAGCTTATTGACGGATACTGAAGCTTTCTTT. Supplemented by reference TRBV7-9 and TRBJ1-1, the full variable domain reads DTGVSQNPRHKITKRGQNVTFRCDPISEHNRLYWYRQTLGQGPEFLTYFQNEAQLEKSRLLSDRFSAERPKGSFSTLEIQRTEQGDSAMYLCASSLLTDTEAFFGQGTRLTVV.

The chain is built from TRBV18 and TRBJ2-3; tentatively, D is TRBD1 (6 bases). CDR3 length equals 16 residues. Germline values: CDR1 KGHSH, CDR2 LQKENI. V lost 0 bases and J lost 1, with 11 bases in between. The CDR3 here is CASSPPGAGGTDTQYF. The DNA of the CDR3 is TGTGCCAGCTCACCACCCGGGGCAGGGGGCACAGATACGCAGTATTTT.